These 19 T cell receptor beta chains originate from one sample sequenced in a study of T-cell memory formation after mild COVID-19. TCRdb reprocessed the 5' RACE reads via MiXCR and lists one record per CDR3 protein. Found here are 200,000 to 250,000 distinct CDR3 sequences, 25% to 35% of them singletons; the top ten hold about an eighth. The sequenced sample consisted of PBMCs or a T cell subset sorted from them (not recorded which). The receptors were sampled from an adult woman who had mild COVID-19 (a few samples of this study predate the infection). Cell type and time point are not known.

The V gene is TRBV5-6, the J gene TRBJ2-1, with TRBD2 identical over 9 bases. This CDR3 region has 17 residues. V trimming: 0 bases; J trimming: 4 bases; junction bases outside the gene matches: 8. CDR1 and CDR2 (germline): SGHDT, YYEEEE. DNA for the CDR3: TGTGCCAGCAGCTTGGAGCGGCTAGCGGGGAGATACAATGAGCAGTTCTTC. As protein: CASSLERLAGRYNEQFF.

This clonotype came up a few times. The chain combines TRBV9 with TRBJ2-1, with 7 bases fitting TRBD2. J gave up 9 bases and V 0 bases, and 9 bases lay outside the gene matches. The germline V gene has CDR1 SGDLS and CDR2 YYNGEE. This CDR3 region has 15 residues. The CDR3 nucleotides are TGTGCCAGCAGCGTAGGGAACGGGGGGTCGGGTGAGCAGTTCTTC. Translated: CASSVGNGGSGEQFF.

V gene TRBV29-1 combines with J gene TRBJ2-5; 8 bases map to TRBD1. This CDR3 is built from 16 residues. Germline V gives CDR1 SQVTM, CDR2 ANQGSEA. The junction had 15 bases not matched to a gene; V was cut back by 4 bases and J by 5 bases. This CDR3 is CSVVRQGLGLKETQYF. DNA for the CDR3: TGCAGCGTTGTTAGACAGGGGCTTGGGCTCAAGGAGACCCAGTACTTC.

For this clonotype: Lacking the conserved final phenylalanine or tryptophan, this CDR3 likely reflects a read error. The DNA is omitted, as the CDR3 cannot be located on it reliably, and the CDR3 follows TCRdb's listing. The CDR3 reads CSADTNLPASPSPP. The V call is TRBV20-1, the J call TRBJ1-4. The CDR3 is 14 amino acids in total, end residues counted. CDR1 DFQATT and CDR2 SNEGSKA come from the germline V gene (reference sequence).

This clonotype was recorded many times. V usage is TRBV7-9 and J usage is TRBJ2-5; 7 bases agree with TRBD1. V lost 5 bases to trimming and J lost 3 bases; unmatched junction nucleotides: 3. This CDR3 is built from 13 residues. The germline V gene encodes CDR1 SEHNR and CDR2 FQNEAQ (reference sequence). The CDR3 coding sequence is TGTGCCAGCAGCATCGGACAGGAAGAGACCCAGTACTTC. It specifies CASSIGQEETQYF.

This clonotype was counted only a few times. The V and J genes are TRBV6-5 and TRBJ2-3; 9 nucleotides align to TRBD1. The CDR3 has 13 amino acids. Germline V CDR1 and CDR2: MNHEY, SVGAGI. The junction had 6 bases not matched to a gene; V was cut back by 6 bases and J by 8 bases. The CDR3 reads CASRQQGAATQYF. The CDR3 DNA follows: TGTGCCAGCAGACAACAGGGGGCAGCTACGCAGTATTTT.

The chain is built from TRBV10-3 and TRBJ2-7; the match to TRBD1 covers 10 bases. The CDR3 has 15 residues. Germline-derived CDR1 and CDR2 are ENHRY and SYGVKD. After removal of 6 bases from V and 4 bases from J, the junction contained 9 bases not matched to a gene. DNA for the CDR3: TGTGCCATCAGGGGGTCCGGACAGGGGGGGTACGAGCAGTACTTC. Its protein product is CAIRGSGQGGYEQYF.

The chain employs TRBV15 and TRBJ2-2; D possibly corresponds to TRBD2 (6 bases). The CDR3 contains 16 residues. CDR1 and CDR2 from the germline V gene are LNHNV and YYDKDF (reference sequence). Trimming shortened V by 4 bases and J by 3 bases, and 15 bases separated the two germline ends. The CDR3 is CATSNWEAVDTGELFF. The CDR3 bases are TGTGCCACCAGCAATTGGGAGGCGGTGGACACCGGGGAGCTGTTTTTT.

This clonotype was picked up a small number of times. This sequence joins TRBV2 and TRBJ2-1, with 8 bases lining up with TRBD2. With V trimmed by 7 bases and J by 4 bases, 6 bases remained unmatched. The CDR3 totals 14 residues. Germline lookup yields CDR1 SNHLY and CDR2 FYNNEI. The CDR3 DNA sequence: TGTGCCAGCAAGGCGGGAGGCTTTTACAATGAGCAGTTCTTC. It translates to CASKAGGFYNEQFF.

This clonotype was seen a few times. This chain links TRBV30 with TRBJ2-1; 13 bases map to TRBD2. The CDR3 has 15 amino acids. V shed 0 bases, J shed 8 bases, and the junction held 4 bases outside the gene matches. From germline, CDR1 is GTSNPN and CDR2 SVGIG (reference sequence). In DNA, the CDR3 is TGTGCCTGGAGTGTTGGACTAGCGGGAGTAGATGAGCAGTTCTTC. Its translation: CAWSVGLAGVDEQFF.

CDR3 nucleotides: TGCAGCGTCCCTCTTTGGGATGAGCAGTTCTTC. As protein: CSVPLWDEQFF. This rearrangement joins TRBV29-1 to TRBJ2-1, with unresolved D. Germline CDR1 reads SQVTM; CDR2 reads ANQGSEA. Trimming took 6 bases from V and 8 from J, leaving 11 bases between them. This CDR3 is 11 amino acids long.

The chain uses TRBV6-4 and TRBJ2-3; 10 nucleotides agree with TRBD2. From germline, CDR1 is MRHNA and CDR2 SNTAGT. The CDR3 loop spans 15 amino acids. V was pared by 6 bases and J by 4 bases, with 7 bases of the junction left unmatched. The CDR3 reads CASRDIAGGSDTQYF. The CDR3 bases are TGTGCCAGCAGAGATATAGCGGGAGGATCAGATACGCAGTATTTT.

The chain couples TRBV7-9 to TRBJ2-7; D possibly corresponds to TRBD1 (5 bases). V was trimmed by 3 bases and J by 0 bases, leaving 12 bases between them. This CDR3 contains 15 residues. Looked up from germline, CDR1 is SEHNR and CDR2 is FQNEAQ (reference sequence). The CDR3 reads CASSFLAGLSYEQYF. Written as DNA, the CDR3 is TGTGCCAGCAGCTTCTTGGCAGGGCTCTCCTACGAGCAGTACTTC.

In its sample, this clonotype was seen a few times. CDR3 bases: TGCAGTGCTGAGGGAGGGGCCAACGTCCTGACTTTC. Protein sequence: CSAEGGANVLTF. The chain is built from TRBV20-1 and TRBJ2-6, with a tentative D call TRBD2 (5 bases). Between the trimmed V and J ends, which lost 5 bases and 4 bases, there was a span of 6 bases. Germline V gene data show CDR1 as DFQATT and CDR2 as SNEGSKA (reference sequence). The CDR3 contains 12 residues.

This clonotype was recorded once. The chain uses TRBV9 and TRBJ1-6; the D gene is possibly TRBD1 (6 bases). CDR3 length equals 15 residues. V gave up 4 bases and J gave up 8 bases, with 16 bases separating them. Germline values: CDR1 SGDLS, CDR2 YYNGEE. The CDR3 nucleotides read TGTGCCAGCAGCATTAAAGAGGGGGGATATTCACCCCTCCACTTT. It is translated as CASSIKEGGYSPLHF.

This clonotype was found a few times. The genes are TRBV7-9 and TRBJ2-6; no definite D call. The CDR3 runs to 16 residues. The V end lost 1 base, the J end lost 0 bases, and 7 bases lay between the germline ends. Germline V gene data show CDR1 as SEHNR and CDR2 as FQNEAQ (reference sequence). This CDR3 is CASSLESDSGANVLTF. The CDR3 DNA reads as TGTGCCAGCAGCTTAGAATCTGACTCTGGGGCCAACGTCCTGACTTTC.

The chain carries TRBV7-9 and TRBJ2-5; the D gene is possibly TRBD2 (6 bases). The CDR3 loop spans 14 amino acids. Germline values: CDR1 SEHNR, CDR2 FQNEAQ (reference sequence). The V end was cut by 3 bases, the J end by 5 bases, with 13 bases between. The CDR3 protein is CASSFFAGWETQYF. For the CDR3, the DNA is TGTGCCAGCAGCTTTTTCGCGGGGTGGGAGACCCAGTACTTC.

The chain uses TRBV9 and TRBJ2-7; 10 nucleotides match TRBD2. The CDR3 consists of 15 residues. Germline CDR1 SGDLS, CDR2 YYNGEE. V trimming: 0 bases; J trimming: 6 bases; junction bases outside the gene matches: 6. The CDR3 here is CASSVEAGGPGEQYF. In DNA form, the CDR3 reads TGTGCCAGCAGCGTAGAAGCGGGAGGGCCCGGCGAGCAGTACTTC.

This clonotype has only a few counts. The rearrangement uses TRBV15 and TRBJ2-2; maybe TRBD1 (6 bases). Germline assignment: CDR1 LNHNV and CDR2 YYDKDF (reference sequence). Trimming left V 5 bases short and J 4 bases short, with 14 bases between. The CDR3 is 15 amino acids. The CDR3 reads CATSHYRDGTGELFF. Written as DNA, the CDR3 is TGTGCCACCAGCCACTACAGGGATGGCACCGGGGAGCTGTTTTTT.